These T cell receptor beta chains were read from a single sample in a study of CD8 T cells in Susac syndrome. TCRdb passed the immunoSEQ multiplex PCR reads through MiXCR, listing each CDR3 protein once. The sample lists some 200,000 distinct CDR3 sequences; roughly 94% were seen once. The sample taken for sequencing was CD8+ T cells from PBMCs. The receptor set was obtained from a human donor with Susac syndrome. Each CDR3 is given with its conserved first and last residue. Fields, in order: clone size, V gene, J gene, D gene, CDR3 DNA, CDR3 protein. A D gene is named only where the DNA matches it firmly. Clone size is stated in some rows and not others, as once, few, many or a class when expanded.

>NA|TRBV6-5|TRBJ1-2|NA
TGTGCCAGCAGTTACTCGGAGAGTACCTATGGCTACACCTTC
CASSYSESTYGYTF
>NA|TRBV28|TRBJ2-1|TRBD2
TGTGCCAGCAGTGTTAGCGGGAGCCTGAACAATGAGCAGTTCTTC
CASSVSGSLNNEQFF
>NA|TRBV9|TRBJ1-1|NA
TGTGCCAGCAGCGTAATCACATACTACACTGAAGCTTTCTTT
CASSVITYYTEAFF
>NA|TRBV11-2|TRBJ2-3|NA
TGTGCCAGCAGAAGGGGCCGAACGACGAGCACAGATACGCAGTATTTT
CASRRGRTTSTDTQYF
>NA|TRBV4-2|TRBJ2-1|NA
TGTGCCAGCAGCCCAGAGGCACTCGGGAGCTCCTACAATGAGCAGTTCTTC
CASSPEALGSSYNEQFF
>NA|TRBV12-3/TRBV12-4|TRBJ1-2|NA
TGTGCCAGCAGTCCCGGGACGGCTGCTGGATATGGCTACACCTTC
CASSPGTAAGYGYTF
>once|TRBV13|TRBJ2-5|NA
TGTGCCAGCAGCTCGATTTTCCGGAAAGAGACCCAGTACTTC
CASSSIFRKETQYF
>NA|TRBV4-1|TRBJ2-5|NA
TGCGCCAGCAGCCAAGGGCCCCAAGAGACCCAGTACTTC
CASSQGPQETQYF
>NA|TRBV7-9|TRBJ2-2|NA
TGTGCCAGCAGCTTAATCGAGGACACCGGGGAGCTGTTTTTT
CASSLIEDTGELFF
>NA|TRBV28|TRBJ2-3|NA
TGTGCCAGCGCCGCAGATACGCAGTATTTT
CASAADTQYF
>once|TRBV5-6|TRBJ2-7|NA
TGTGCCAGCAGCTTGTGGGTCCACGAGCAGTACTTC
CASSLWVHEQYF
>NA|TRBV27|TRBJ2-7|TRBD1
TGTGCCAGCATACCGTTGACAGGGGGATCCTACGAGCAGTACTTC
CASIPLTGGSYEQYF
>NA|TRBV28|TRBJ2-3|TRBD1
TGTGCCAGCAGCCTGACAGGGGCGGCGCAGTATTTT
CASSLTGAAQYF
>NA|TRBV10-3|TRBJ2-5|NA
TGTGCCATCAGCTTGGACGGGGAGACCCAGTACTTC
CAISLDGETQYF
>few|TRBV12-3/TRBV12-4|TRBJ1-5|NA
TGTGCCAGCTCACAGGGTCTCAGCAATCAGCCCCAGCATTTT
CASSQGLSNQPQHF
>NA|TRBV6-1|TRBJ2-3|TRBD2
TGTGCCAGCAGTGAAGAGGTAGCGGGGGCGGGAGATACGCAGTATTTT
CASSEEVAGAGDTQYF
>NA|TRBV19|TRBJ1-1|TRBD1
TGTGCCAGTAGTTCGGAACGGACAGGGTTGGACACTGAAGCTTTCTTT
CASSSERTGLDTEAFF
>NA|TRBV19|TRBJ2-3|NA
TGTGCCAGGAAAGCGGAGAGCACAGATACGCAGTATTTT
CARKAESTDTQYF
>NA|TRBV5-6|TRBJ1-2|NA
TGTGCCAGCAGCAAGGGGACAACGGGCTACACCTTC
CASSKGTTGYTF
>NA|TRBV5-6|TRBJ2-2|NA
TGTGCCAGCAGCTTTCCAAGGACCGGGGAGCTGTTTTTT
CASSFPRTGELFF
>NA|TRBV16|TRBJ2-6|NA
TGTGCCAGCAGTCTGGTCCGTAATGGGGCCAACGTCCTGACTTTC
CASSLVRNGANVLTF
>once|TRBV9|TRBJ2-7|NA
TGTGCCAGCAGCGTTTGGGACAACTCCTACGAGCAGTACTTC
CASSVWDNSYEQYF
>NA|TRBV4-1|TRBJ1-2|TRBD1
TGCGCCAGCAGCCAAGATATCAATGTACCGGGACAGGGGTTTGGTGGCTACACCTTC
CASSQDINVPGQGFGGYTF
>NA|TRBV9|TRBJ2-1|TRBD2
TGTGCCAGCAGCGTAGGCGGGAGACGGAGGGATGAGCAGTTCTTC
CASSVGGRRRDEQFF
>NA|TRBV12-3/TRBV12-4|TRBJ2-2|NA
TGTGCCAGCAGTTTAATTAGTTCTGCCGGGGAGCTGTTTTTT
CASSLISSAGELFF
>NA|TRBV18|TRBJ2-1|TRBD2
TGTGCCAGCTCACTCAGGGGACTAGCGGAACTTCACGGTGAGCAGTTCTTC
CASSLRGLAELHGEQFF
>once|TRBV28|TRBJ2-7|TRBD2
TGTGCCAGCAGTTTATTTGGGGGAGGGTCCTACGAGCAGTACTTC
CASSLFGGGSYEQYF
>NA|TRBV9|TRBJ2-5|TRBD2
TGTGCCAGCAGCGTAGGCGGGAGGGGTGAGACCCAGTACTTC
CASSVGGRGETQYF
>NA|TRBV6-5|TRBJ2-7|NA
TGTGCCAGCAGTTCCCTCAGTATTCAGGGCGTGGGGGTCGAGCAGTACTTC
CASSSLSIQGVGVEQYF
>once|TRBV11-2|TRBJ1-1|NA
TGTGCCAGCAGCTTAATGCTGGAGAACACTGAAGCTTTCTTT
CASSLMLENTEAFF
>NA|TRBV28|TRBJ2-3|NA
TGTGCCACCTCCGGGCTCCGGACCAGAGATACGCAGTATTTT
CATSGLRTRDTQYF
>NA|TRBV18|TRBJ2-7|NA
TGTGCCAGCTCACCACCTACTCGCGGGGTAGCCTACGAGCAGTACTTC
CASSPPTRGVAYEQYF
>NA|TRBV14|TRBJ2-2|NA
TGTGCCAGCAGCCAATATATGAACACCGGGGAGCTGTTTTTT
CASSQYMNTGELFF
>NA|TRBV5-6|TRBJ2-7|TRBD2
TGTGCCAGCAGGCCCTGGAGGAGCGGGGGATACGAGCAGTACTTC
CASRPWRSGGYEQYF
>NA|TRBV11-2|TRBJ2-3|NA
TGTGCCAGCAGCCCCCCGATGGGGGAAAATACGCAGTATTTT
CASSPPMGENTQYF
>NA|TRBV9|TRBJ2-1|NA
TGTGCCAGCAGCGTAGGGATACTAGCTTTCAATGAGCAGTTCTTC
CASSVGILAFNEQFF
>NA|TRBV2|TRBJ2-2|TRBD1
TGTGCCAGCAGGGGGGACAGGAGCCGAATCGCGAACACCGGGGAGCTGTTTTTT
CASRGDRSRIANTGELFF
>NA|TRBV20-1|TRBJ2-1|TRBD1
TGCAGTGCTAGACACCGGGACAGGGAGCATGAGCAGTTCTTC
CSARHRDREHEQFF
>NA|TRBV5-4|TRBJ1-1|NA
TGTGCCAGCAGCTTGTTAAGTCAGGTCTCTGAAGCTTTCTTT
CASSLLSQVSEAFF